This TCR beta chain was captured by sequencing in a study of blood T cell repertoires in COVID-19. Study details: Sources were T cells, B-cell-depleted T cells, or PBMCs; the material itself was cDNA or gDNA.

The trim removed 5 bases at V and 4 bases at J, leaving 5 bases unmatched. CDR3 length: 14 residues. The germline V gene encodes CDR1 SGHTA and CDR2 FQGNSA. In the original processing: Amplifying reference gene primers gave estimates of nucleated cell counts. Data came from immunoSEQ multiplex PCR; TCRdb stores just in-frame clones and leaves some out. That table supplies the V and J calls and clone size; D and trimming were determined from the DNA. Of some 100,000 clones in the sample, 65% to 90% were seen once. Cohort 3 donors were reported recovered after two negative PCRs, clearance, or symptom resolution.

The sample consisted of PBMCs or T cells enriched from blood (not recorded which). The chain is built from TRBV7-2 and TRBJ2-3; 8 bases line up with TRBD2. The sequence came from a woman in her 50s who had recovered from COVID-19. The CDR3 is CASSLSGKADTQYF. For the CDR3, the DNA is TGTGCCAGCAGCCTTAGCGGGAAGGCAGATACGCAGTATTTT.